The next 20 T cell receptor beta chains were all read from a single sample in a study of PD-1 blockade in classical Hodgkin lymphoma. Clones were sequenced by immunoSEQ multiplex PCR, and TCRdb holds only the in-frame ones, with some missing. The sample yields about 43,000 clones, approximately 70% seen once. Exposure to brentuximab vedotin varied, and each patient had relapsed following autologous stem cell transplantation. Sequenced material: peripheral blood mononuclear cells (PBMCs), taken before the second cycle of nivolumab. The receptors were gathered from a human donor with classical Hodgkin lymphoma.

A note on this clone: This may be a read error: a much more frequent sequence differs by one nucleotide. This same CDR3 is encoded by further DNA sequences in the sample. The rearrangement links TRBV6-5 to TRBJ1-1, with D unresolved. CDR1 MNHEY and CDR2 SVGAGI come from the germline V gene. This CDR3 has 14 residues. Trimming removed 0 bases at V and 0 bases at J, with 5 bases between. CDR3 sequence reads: CASSYSRMNTEAFF. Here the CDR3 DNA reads TGTGCCAGCAGTTACTCGAGAATGAACACTGAAGCTTTCTTT.

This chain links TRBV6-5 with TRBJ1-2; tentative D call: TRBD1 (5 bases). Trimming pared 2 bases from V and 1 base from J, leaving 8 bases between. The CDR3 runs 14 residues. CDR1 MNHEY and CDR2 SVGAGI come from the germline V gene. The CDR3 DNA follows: TGTGCCAGCAGTTACAGGGGCAGTAACTATGGCTACACCTTC. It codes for CASSYRGSNYGYTF.

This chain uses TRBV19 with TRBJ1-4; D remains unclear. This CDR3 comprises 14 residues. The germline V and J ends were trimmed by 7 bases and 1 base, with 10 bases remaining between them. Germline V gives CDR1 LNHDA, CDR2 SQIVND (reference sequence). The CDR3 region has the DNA TGTGCCAGTACTTCCCGGGTAACTAATGAAAAACTGTTTTTT. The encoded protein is CASTSRVTNEKLFF.

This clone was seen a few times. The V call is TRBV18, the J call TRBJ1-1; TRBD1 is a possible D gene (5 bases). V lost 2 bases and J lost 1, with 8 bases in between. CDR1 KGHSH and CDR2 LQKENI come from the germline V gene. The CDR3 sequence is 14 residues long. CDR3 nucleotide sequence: TGTGCCAGCTCACCAGTTAGGGGGAACACTGAAGCTTTCTTT. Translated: CASSPVRGNTEAFF.

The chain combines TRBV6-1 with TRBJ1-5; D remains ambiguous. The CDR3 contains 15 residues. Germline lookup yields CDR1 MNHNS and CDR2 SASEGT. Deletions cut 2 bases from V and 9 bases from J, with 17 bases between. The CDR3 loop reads CASSERLPALGPQHF. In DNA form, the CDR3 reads TGTGCCAGCAGTGAAAGGCTCCCGGCTTTAGGGCCCCAGCATTTT.

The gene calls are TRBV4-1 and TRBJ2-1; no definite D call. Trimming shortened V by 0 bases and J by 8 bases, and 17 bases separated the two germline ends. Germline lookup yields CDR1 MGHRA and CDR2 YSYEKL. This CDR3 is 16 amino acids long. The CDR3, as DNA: TGCGCCAGCAGCCAAGATTTTTCACGCGTCGGCCATGAGCAGTTCTTC. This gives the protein CASSQDFSRVGHEQFF.

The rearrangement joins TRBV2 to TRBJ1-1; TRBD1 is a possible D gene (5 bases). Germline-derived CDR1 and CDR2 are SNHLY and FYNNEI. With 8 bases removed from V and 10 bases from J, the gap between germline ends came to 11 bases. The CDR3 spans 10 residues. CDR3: CASGGASAFF. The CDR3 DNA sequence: TGTGCCAGCGGGGGAGCATCAGCTTTCTTT.

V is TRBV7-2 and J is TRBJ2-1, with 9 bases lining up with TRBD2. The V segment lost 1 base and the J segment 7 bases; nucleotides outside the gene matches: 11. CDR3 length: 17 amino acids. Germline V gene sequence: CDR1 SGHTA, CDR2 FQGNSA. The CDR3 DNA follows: TGTGCCAGCAGCTTAGACCCAGCGGGAGGCGTAAGGAATGAGCAGTTCTTC. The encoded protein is CASSLDPAGGVRNEQFF. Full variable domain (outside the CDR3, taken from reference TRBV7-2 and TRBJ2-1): GAGVSQSPSNKVTEKGKDVELRCDPISGHTALYWYRQSLGQGLEFLIYFQGNSAPDKSGLPSDRFSAERTGGSVSTLTIQRTQQEDSAVYLCASSLDPAGGVRNEQFFGPGTRLTVL.

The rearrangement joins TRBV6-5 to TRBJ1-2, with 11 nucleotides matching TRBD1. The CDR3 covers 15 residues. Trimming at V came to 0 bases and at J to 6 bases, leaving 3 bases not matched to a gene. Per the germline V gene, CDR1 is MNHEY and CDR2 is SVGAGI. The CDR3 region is CASSYSGQGADGYTF. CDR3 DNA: TGTGCCAGCAGTTACTCTGGACAGGGGGCAGATGGCTACACCTTC.

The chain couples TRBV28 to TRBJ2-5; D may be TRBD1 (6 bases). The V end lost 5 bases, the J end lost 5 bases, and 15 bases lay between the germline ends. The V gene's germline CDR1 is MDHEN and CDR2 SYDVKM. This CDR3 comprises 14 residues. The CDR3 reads CASSPPRGMETQYF. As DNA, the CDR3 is TGTGCCAGCAGTCCACCCAGGGGAATGGAGACCCAGTACTTC.

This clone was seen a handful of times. CDR3 protein: CASSPPGSYEQYF. CDR3 nucleotide sequence: TGTGCCAGCTCACCTCCAGGGAGCTACGAGCAGTACTTC. The V gene is TRBV18, the J gene TRBJ2-7; D may be TRBD1 or TRBD2 (5 bases each). CDR3 length equals 13 residues. Germline loops: CDR1 KGHSH, CDR2 LQKENI. Between the trimmed V and J ends, which lost 3 bases and 3 bases, there was a span of 9 bases.

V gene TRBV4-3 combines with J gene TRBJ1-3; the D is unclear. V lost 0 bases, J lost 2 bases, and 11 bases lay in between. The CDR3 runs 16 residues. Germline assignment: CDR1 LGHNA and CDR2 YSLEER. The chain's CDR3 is CASSQDRRVAGNTIYF. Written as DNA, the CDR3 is TGCGCCAGCAGCCAAGACCGTCGTGTAGCTGGAAACACCATATATTTT.

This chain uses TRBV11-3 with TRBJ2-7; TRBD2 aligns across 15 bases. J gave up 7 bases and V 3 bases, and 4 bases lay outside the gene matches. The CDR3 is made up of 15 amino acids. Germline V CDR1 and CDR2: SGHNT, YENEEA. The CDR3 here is CASSFGLAGGDEQYF. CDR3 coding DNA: TGTGCCAGCAGCTTTGGACTAGCGGGAGGGGATGAGCAGTACTTC.

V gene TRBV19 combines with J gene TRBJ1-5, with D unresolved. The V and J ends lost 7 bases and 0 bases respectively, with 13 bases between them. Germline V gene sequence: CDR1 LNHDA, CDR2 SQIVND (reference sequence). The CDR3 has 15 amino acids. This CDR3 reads CASTDGTLSNQPQHF. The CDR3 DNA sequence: TGTGCCAGTACCGACGGCACCCTTAGCAATCAGCCCCAGCATTTT.

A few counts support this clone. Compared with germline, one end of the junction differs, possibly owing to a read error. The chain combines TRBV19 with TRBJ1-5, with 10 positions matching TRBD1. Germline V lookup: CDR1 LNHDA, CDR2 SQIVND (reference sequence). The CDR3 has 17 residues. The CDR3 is CASRVRDRGNSNQPQHF. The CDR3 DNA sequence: TGTGCGAGTAGGGTCCGGGACAGGGGTAATAGCAATCAGCCCCAGCATTTT.

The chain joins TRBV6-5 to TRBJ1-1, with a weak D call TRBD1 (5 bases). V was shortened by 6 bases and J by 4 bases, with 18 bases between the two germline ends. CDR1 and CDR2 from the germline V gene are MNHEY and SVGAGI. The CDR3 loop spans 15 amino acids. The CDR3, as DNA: TGTGCCAGCAGAATAACCGGGACCCAGGGCACTGAAGCTTTCTTT. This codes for CASRITGTQGTEAFF.

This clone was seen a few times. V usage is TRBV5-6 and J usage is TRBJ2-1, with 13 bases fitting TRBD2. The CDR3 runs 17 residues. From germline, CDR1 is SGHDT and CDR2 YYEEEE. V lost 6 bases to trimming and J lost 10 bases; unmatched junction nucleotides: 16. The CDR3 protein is CASTLQSTSGRIWEQFF. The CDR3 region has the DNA TGTGCCAGCACCCTACAATCGACTAGCGGGAGGATCTGGGAGCAGTTCTTC. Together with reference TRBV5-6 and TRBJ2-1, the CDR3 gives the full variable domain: DAGVTQSPTHLIKTRGQQVTLRCSPKSGHDTVSWYQQALGQGPQFIFQYYEEEERQRGNFPDRFSGHQFPNYSSELNVNALLLGDSALYLCASTLQSTSGRIWEQFFGPGTRLTVL.

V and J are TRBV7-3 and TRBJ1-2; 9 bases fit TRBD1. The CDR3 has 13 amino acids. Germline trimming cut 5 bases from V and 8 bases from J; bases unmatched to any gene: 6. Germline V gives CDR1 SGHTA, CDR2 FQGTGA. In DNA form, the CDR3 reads TGTGCCAGCAGCGCTGGACAGGGGTACGGCTACACCTTC. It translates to CASSAGQGYGYTF.

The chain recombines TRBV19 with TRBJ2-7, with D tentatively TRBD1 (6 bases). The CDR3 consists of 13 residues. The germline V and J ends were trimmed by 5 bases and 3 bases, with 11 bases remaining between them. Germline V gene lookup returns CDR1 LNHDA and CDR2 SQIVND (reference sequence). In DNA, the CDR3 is TGTGCCAGTAGTCGGGACAAGAACTACGAGCAGTACTTC. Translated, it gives CASSRDKNYEQYF.

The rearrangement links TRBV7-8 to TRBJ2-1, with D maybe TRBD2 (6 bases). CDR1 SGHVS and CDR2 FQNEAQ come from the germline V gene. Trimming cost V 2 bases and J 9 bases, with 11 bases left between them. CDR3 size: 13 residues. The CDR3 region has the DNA TGTGCCAGCAGCTTACTTCTGGAGGGTGAGCAGTTCTTC. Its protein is CASSLLLEGEQFF.